These 19 T cell receptor beta chains were all obtained from the same sample, sequenced in a study of blood T cell repertoires in COVID-19. The method was immunoSEQ multiplex PCR; TCRdb's version includes in-frame clones alone and lacks a portion of them. The sample contains about 230,000 clones, roughly 87% of which appear only once. Material: PBMCs or T cells enriched from blood (not recorded which). Receptors were obtained from a man aged 25-40 years who had recovered from COVID-19.

CDR3 bases: TGTGCCAGCAGCCAATTGACCGGGACTAGCGGGAGCGGTGAGCAGTTCTTC. Protein sequence: CASSQLTGTSGSGEQFF. The chain carries TRBV7-9 and TRBJ2-1, with 14 bases lining up with TRBD2. This CDR3 spans 17 amino acids. Germline trimming cut 5 bases from V and 9 bases from J; bases unmatched to any gene: 12. Germline-derived CDR1 and CDR2 are SEHNR and FQNEAQ (reference sequence).

The gene calls are TRBV4-2 and TRBJ2-7, with no clear D. Trimming took off 1 base at V and 4 bases at J, with 17 bases between the two ends. CDR1 LGHNA and CDR2 YNFKEQ come from the germline V gene. The CDR3 is 16 residues long. The CDR3 DNA is TGTGCCAGCAGCCAAGGACTGAGTTTTTTGTTTTACGAGCAGTACTTC. Amino acids: CASSQGLSFLFYEQYF.

The chain joins TRBV5-6 to TRBJ1-5, with D perhaps matching TRBD1 (6 bases). Trimming removed 3 bases at V and 4 bases at J, with 14 bases between. The germline V gene encodes CDR1 SGHDT and CDR2 YYEEEE. CDR3 length equals 15 residues. This chain's CDR3 is CASSSQQGTNQPQHF. CDR3 in DNA: TGTGCCAGCAGCTCCCAACAGGGAACAAATCAGCCCCAGCATTTT.

CDR3 in amino acids: CASSSPTGGFEAFF. CDR3 coding DNA: TGTGCCAGCAGTTCCCCGACAGGGGGCTTTGAAGCTTTCTTT. The chain recombines TRBV28 with TRBJ1-1, with 10 bases lining up with TRBD1. Germline V lookup: CDR1 MDHEN, CDR2 SYDVKM. Trimming took 4 bases from V and 7 from J; bases not matched to a gene: 6. The CDR3 has 14 residues.

The table lists this clone with a count of one. The chain employs TRBV4-1 and TRBJ1-5; TRBD1 is a possible D gene (6 bases). This CDR3 comprises 14 residues. V lost 4 bases and J lost 7, with 14 bases in between. Looked up from germline, CDR1 is MGHRA and CDR2 is YSYEKL. The CDR3: CASSLDQGLQPQHF. The CDR3 DNA is TGCGCCAGCAGCCTAGATCAGGGGCTCCAGCCCCAGCATTTT.

The genes are TRBV5-3 and TRBJ2-7; TRBD1 is a possible D gene (6 bases). TRBV5-3 is treated as an ORF (open reading frame) with a function not yet certain. The CDR3 extends over 13 amino acids. The V end lost 0 bases, the J end lost 9 bases, and 13 bases lay between the germline ends. Here the CDR3 reads CARSLGGGFGQYF. Written as DNA, the CDR3 is TGTGCCAGAAGCTTGGGTGGGGGCTTCGGGCAGTACTTC.

The V gene is TRBV7-9, the J gene TRBJ1-1; no definite D call. This CDR3 comprises 13 residues. Germline CDR1 reads SEHNR; CDR2 reads FQNEAQ (reference sequence). V lost 5 bases, J lost 3 bases, and 10 bases lay in between. CDR3 coding DNA: TGTGCCAGCAGCCCGAACCGGGACACTGAAGCTTTCTTT. Its protein is CASSPNRDTEAFF.

The chain has TRBV3-1 (or the pseudogene TRBV3-2) and TRBJ2-3, with 15 bases that match TRBD2. Germline CDR1 is LGHDT and CDR2 is YNNKEL (reference sequence). The CDR3 is made up of 13 amino acids. Trimming at V came to 5 bases and at J to 14 bases, leaving 5 bases not matched to a gene. Written as DNA, the CDR3 is TGTGCCAGCAGCAGGACTAGCGGGGGGGCTTGGTATTTT. This sequence encodes CASSRTSGGAWYF.

V and J are TRBV7-2 and TRBJ1-2, with 7 bases fitting TRBD1. The length of the CDR3 is 14 residues. Germline-derived CDR1 and CDR2 are SGHTA and FQGNSA. The J segment lost 3 bases and the V segment lost 1 base, leaving 2 bases of the junction unmatched. The CDR3 nucleotides are TGTGCCAGCAGCTTAGGACAGGGACACTATGGCTACACCTTC. It specifies CASSLGQGHYGYTF.

CDR3 nucleotides: TGTGCCAGCAGCTCCATTCGGGGGGGGGACACTGAAGCTTTCTTT. This encodes CASSSIRGGDTEAFF. J is TRBJ1-1 and V is TRBV7-8; D may be TRBD1 (5 bases). CDR1 and CDR2 from the germline V gene are SGHVS and FQNEAQ. Deletions cut 4 bases from V and 3 bases from J, with 15 bases between. The CDR3 covers 15 residues.

The rearrangement joins TRBV6-2 or TRBV6-3 to TRBJ1-1; 7 bases fit TRBD1. Germline assignment: CDR1 MNHEY and CDR2 SVGEGT. This CDR3 has 16 amino acids. V shed 6 bases, J shed 4 bases, and the junction held 14 bases outside the gene matches. The CDR3 protein is CASSSDRAPGSTEAFF. CDR3 DNA sequence: TGTGCCAGCAGCTCCGACAGGGCCCCTGGGAGCACTGAAGCTTTCTTT.

The chain employs TRBV27 and TRBJ2-3, with D perhaps matching TRBD2 (7 bases). The germline CDR1 and CDR2 sequences are MNHEY and SMNVEV (reference sequence). The CDR3 is 15 residues long. With 8 bases removed from V and 1 base from J, the gap between germline ends came to 16 bases. The CDR3 sequence: CASAGGGRGTDTQYF. Here the CDR3 DNA reads TGTGCCAGCGCCGGGGGCGGGAGAGGCACAGATACGCAGTATTTT.

V is TRBV19 and J is TRBJ1-1; D might be TRBD1 (5 bases). Trimming left V 7 bases short and J 0 bases short, with 12 bases between. The CDR3 is made up of 14 amino acids. CDR1 and CDR2 from the germline V gene are LNHDA and SQIVND (reference sequence). The CDR3 coding sequence is TGTGCCAGTACAAGGGGAACAGTGAACACTGAAGCTTTCTTT. Its translation: CASTRGTVNTEAFF.

The chain carries TRBV4-2 and TRBJ1-6; D not resolved. Germline assignment: CDR1 LGHNA and CDR2 YNFKEQ. The CDR3 is 15 residues long. Trimming took 0 bases from V and 9 from J, leaving 12 bases between them. CDR3 nucleotides: TGTGCCAGCAGCCAAGATGAGGCAAATGCTTCACCCCTCCACTTT. Protein sequence: CASSQDEANASPLHF.

This clone was counted a single time. This chain joins TRBV9 and TRBJ2-7, with D possibly matching TRBD2 (6 bases). V lost 0 bases to trimming and J lost 3 bases, with 13 bases between them. The CDR3 sequence is 15 residues long. Germline V gene data show CDR1 as SGDLS and CDR2 as YYNGEE. CDR3 DNA: TGTGCCAGCAGCGTAGCTGCGGGGTTCAGCTACGAGCAGTACTTC. This translates into CASSVAAGFSYEQYF.

The CDR3 reads CASSWTLNGYTF. The CDR3 DNA sequence: TGTGCCAGCAGTTGGACATTGAATGGCTACACCTTC. The chain employs TRBV12-3 or TRBV12-4 and TRBJ1-2; tentative D call: TRBD1 (5 bases). Trimming took 4 bases from V and 6 from J, leaving 9 bases between them. CDR3 size: 12 residues.

The chain combines TRBV2 with TRBJ2-5, with 13 bases that match TRBD2. Germline values: CDR1 SNHLY, CDR2 FYNNEI. Trimming took 6 bases from V and 3 from J; bases not matched to a gene: 4. There are 15 residues in the CDR3. CDR3 DNA sequence: TGTGCCAGCAGAACCGGGACTAGCGGGGAAGAGACCCAGTACTTC. Translation: CASRTGTSGEETQYF.

Only one count was recorded for this clone. The V call is TRBV14, the J call TRBJ2-2; D perhaps matches TRBD1 (6 bases). Germline V gene lookup returns CDR1 SGHDN and CDR2 FVKESK. Trimming removed 0 bases at V and 0 bases at J, with 8 bases between. The CDR3 extends over 16 amino acids. CDR3 nucleotides: TGTGCCAGCAGCCAAGAACGGACAGCGAACACCGGGGAGCTGTTTTTT. Protein sequence: CASSQERTANTGELFF.

The V and J genes are TRBV27 and TRBJ1-4; TRBD1 aligns across 9 bases. The germline V gene encodes CDR1 MNHEY and CDR2 SMNVEV (reference sequence). V was clipped by 8 bases and J by 8 bases; unmatched bases: 6. CDR3 size: 13 residues. This CDR3 is CASGFTGGEKLFF. CDR3 coding DNA: TGTGCCAGCGGGTTTACAGGGGGCGAAAAACTGTTTTTT.